Listed below are T cell receptor beta chains from one sample, sequenced in a study of blood T cells in healthy people across ages. TCRdb used MiXCR to reprocess the 5' RACE reads, holding one entry per CDR3 protein. Among under 850,000 distinct CDR3 sequences listed, 35% to 40% were seen once. Sequencing was done on a sample of blood. These receptors all come from a man between 18 and 35 years old in good health. Both conserved end residues are part of each CDR3. The order of the fields is D gene, J gene, V gene, clone size, CDR3 DNA, CDR3 protein. D genes are given only for firm matches. Clone size is not always given. Where it is, it says once, few, many or a class for expanded clones.

d_call: .; j_call: TRBJ2-1; v_call: TRBV29-1; clone_size: .; cdr3_nt: TGCAGCGTTGTAGGATTAGGACACCAAGAGAATGAGCAGTTCTTC; cdr3_aa: CSVVGLGHQENEQFF
d_call: .; j_call: TRBJ2-3; v_call: TRBV24-1; clone_size: .; cdr3_nt: TGTGCCACCAGTAGAACGCGGGCAGATACGCAGTATTTT; cdr3_aa: CATSRTRADTQYF
d_call: .; j_call: TRBJ1-5; v_call: TRBV27; clone_size: .; cdr3_nt: TGTGCCAGCAGCGATTATAGCAAGCAGCCCCAGCATTTT; cdr3_aa: CASSDYSKQPQHF
d_call: .; j_call: TRBJ2-2; v_call: TRBV7-3; clone_size: .; cdr3_nt: TGTGCCAGCAGCACCGGGGCCGGGGAGCTGTTTTTT; cdr3_aa: CASSTGAGELFF
d_call: TRBD2; j_call: TRBJ2-3; v_call: TRBV7-2; clone_size: .; cdr3_nt: TGTGCCAGCAGCCGCCGACTAGCGGTGGGGCCCACAGATACGCAGTATTTT; cdr3_aa: CASSRRLAVGPTDTQYF
d_call: .; j_call: TRBJ1-2; v_call: TRBV9; clone_size: many; cdr3_nt: TGTGCCAGCAGCGTGGCCCCCTCTTCTGGCTACACCTTC; cdr3_aa: CASSVAPSSGYTF
d_call: TRBD1; j_call: TRBJ1-2; v_call: TRBV20-1; clone_size: .; cdr3_nt: TGCAGTGCTAGACGGGCACGGGACAGGACTTCCATCTATGGCTACACCTTC; cdr3_aa: CSARRARDRTSIYGYTF
d_call: .; j_call: TRBJ2-7; v_call: TRBV7-9; clone_size: .; cdr3_nt: TGTGCCAGCAGCCTAAGTGGCTTTTCACCCTACGAGCAGTACTTC; cdr3_aa: CASSLSGFSPYEQYF
d_call: .; j_call: TRBJ2-7; v_call: TRBV3-1; clone_size: .; cdr3_nt: TGTGCCAGCAGCCAAGATCAAGCGGTGGCCGAGCAGTACTTC; cdr3_aa: CASSQDQAVAEQYF
d_call: .; j_call: TRBJ2-7; v_call: TRBV12-3/TRBV12-4; clone_size: .; cdr3_nt: TGTGCCAGCAAACGGTCCGGCGAGCAGTACTTC; cdr3_aa: CASKRSGEQYF
d_call: .; j_call: TRBJ1-5; v_call: TRBV20-1; clone_size: .; cdr3_nt: TGCAGTGCTAGAGAGGGATCAAGCAATCAGCCCCAGCATTTT; cdr3_aa: CSAREGSSNQPQHF
d_call: .; j_call: TRBJ2-1; v_call: TRBV7-2; clone_size: few; cdr3_nt: TGTGCCAGCAGCCCTGGGACATATGGGACCAGCAATGAGCAGTTCTTC; cdr3_aa: CASSPGTYGTSNEQFF
d_call: .; j_call: TRBJ2-3; v_call: TRBV12-3/TRBV12-4; clone_size: many; cdr3_nt: TGTGCCAGCAGTGCTGTCGGACTTGAACGCACAGATACGCAGTATTTT; cdr3_aa: CASSAVGLERTDTQYF
d_call: TRBD1; j_call: TRBJ2-3; v_call: TRBV7-2; clone_size: few; cdr3_nt: TGTGCCAGCAGGTCGGGACAGGGGGCCAGCACAGATACGCAGTATTTT; cdr3_aa: CASRSGQGASTDTQYF
d_call: .; j_call: TRBJ2-1; v_call: TRBV7-9; clone_size: many; cdr3_nt: TGTGCCAGCAGCTTAGATGCAGACTACAATGAGCAGTTCTTC; cdr3_aa: CASSLDADYNEQFF
d_call: .; j_call: TRBJ1-5; v_call: TRBV2; clone_size: few; cdr3_nt: TGTGCCAGCGGAGGGGGGATTAGCAATCAGCCCCAGCATTTT; cdr3_aa: CASGGGISNQPQHF
d_call: .; j_call: TRBJ1-4; v_call: TRBV7-2; clone_size: few; cdr3_nt: TGTGCCAGCAGCTTAAGTCGAGGACCTAGGGAAAAACTGTTTTTT; cdr3_aa: CASSLSRGPREKLFF
d_call: .; j_call: TRBJ2-3; v_call: TRBV12-3/TRBV12-4; clone_size: .; cdr3_nt: TGTGCCAGCAGTTCAGCAACAGGGAGACCAGGGATCGATACGCAGTATTTT; cdr3_aa: CASSSATGRPGIDTQYF
d_call: TRBD2; j_call: TRBJ2-1; v_call: TRBV20-1; clone_size: few; cdr3_nt: TGCAGTGCTAGAGTGACTAGCGGGGCACATTTTTTGGATGAGCAGTTCTTC; cdr3_aa: CSARVTSGAHFLDEQFF
d_call: .; j_call: TRBJ2-7; v_call: TRBV6-6; clone_size: .; cdr3_nt: TGTGCCAGCAGTTACAGTAAGACAGATCTCGACGAGCAGTACTTC; cdr3_aa: CASSYSKTDLDEQYF
d_call: .; j_call: TRBJ2-1; v_call: TRBV6-2/TRBV6-3; clone_size: .; cdr3_nt: TGTGCCAGCAGTTACGGGTCCTCCTACGAGCAGTTCTTC; cdr3_aa: CASSYGSSYEQFF
d_call: .; j_call: TRBJ2-3; v_call: TRBV4-1; clone_size: few; cdr3_nt: TGCGCCAGCAGCGCCCCGGGGGGCCGTAGCACAGATACGCAGTATTTT; cdr3_aa: CASSAPGGRSTDTQYF
d_call: .; j_call: TRBJ1-2; v_call: TRBV25-1; clone_size: few; cdr3_nt: TGTGCCAGCAAGGGGAGGGAACCTAAGGGCTACACCTTC; cdr3_aa: CASKGREPKGYTF